This T cell receptor beta chain was captured in a study of T cell responses to AZD1222 COVID-19 vaccine. At the level of the study: Timing groups of about 4 and about 12 weeks for second doses were pooled.

The CDR3 spans 12 residues. V was cut by 6 bases and J by 3 bases, with 9 bases left in between. Study-level findings and limits: Only after the peak T cell response were repertoires sampled. Females outnumbered males among donors, who were mostly white British; clonal diversity was possibly underestimated. Unmutated variant regions reportedly attract nearly half of all spike-specific TCRs.

Assay: immunoSEQ multiplex PCR; the TCRdb copy retains only in-frame clones and omits some. The sample lists around 100,000 clones, about 88% occurring once. There are a few counts of this clone. Antigen: not known. The sample here was peripheral blood, taken on day 0 of AZD1222 vaccination. The rearrangement links TRBV12-3 or TRBV12-4 to TRBJ2-7, with D possibly matching TRBD2 (5 bases). The sequence was collected from an adult in good health. The CDR3 DNA is TGTGCCAGCAGCGGCCGGGGCTACGAGCAGTACTTC. Translating it yields CASSGRGYEQYF.